The present entry profiles one TCR beta chain with its context. This CDR3 is 14 amino acids long. V was pared by 6 bases and J by 3 bases, with 12 bases between. CDR1 and CDR2 (germline): LNHDA, SQIVND (reference sequence). This sample was included in a study of blood T cell repertoires in COVID-19. Some clones are missing from TCRdb's copy, which holds only in-frame ones; the method was immunoSEQ multiplex PCR. Altogether about 88,000 clones are present, roughly 90% being singletons, with the ten largest covering about 2.9%. V gene TRBV19 combines with J gene TRBJ2-1; D is uncertain. The sequence was collected from a woman aged 80 or over with acute or convalescent COVID-19. Sequenced: peripheral blood. The CDR3 here is CASSYTTFYNEQFF. The CDR3 coding sequence is TGTGCCAGTAGCTATACTACATTCTACAATGAGCAGTTCTTC.